This T cell receptor (beta chain) was retrieved from a study of regulatory T cells in long-lasting Graves disease. The germline gives CDR1 MNHEY, CDR2 SMNVEV (reference sequence). Trimming pared 5 bases from V and 0 bases from J, leaving 10 bases between. This CDR3 is built from 15 residues. Time point meaning: newly diagnosed GD, antithyroid drugs for less than 3 months. RNA isolated from PBMCs was used to make the TCR library. Building the TCR beta libraries relied on iRepertoire HTBI primers, and CDR3 regions underwent Arm-PCR. TCRdb recomputed calls from the multiplex PCR reads with MiXCR, one row per CDR3 protein. The repertoire holds about 420,000 distinct CDR3 sequences, with around 15% as singletons. The same data also went into a second study, on T cells in Graves' hyperthyroidism and ophthalmopathy. Per that paper: Clinical symptoms, serum thyroxine and TRAb, thyroid ultrasound and orbital computed tomography together formed the diagnostic basis. A set of HTBI primers served as the primers for a first-round RT-PCR of the TCR CDR3.

The TCR originated in a young woman with Graves disease. Material: peripheral blood mononuclear cells (PBMCs), obtained at new diagnosis, from a patient treated with antithyroid drugs. The chain uses TRBV27 and TRBJ1-4; D call uncertain. CDR3: CASSPTAATNEKLFF. The CDR3 region has the DNA TGTGCCAGCAGTCCAACAGCTGCAACTAATGAAAAACTGTTTTTT.